The TCR beta chain described here comes from a study of OX40 agonist ivuxolimab in advanced cancers. Study-wide results and limits: By week 6 at 0.1 to 3.0 mg/kg, blood CD4+ and CD8+ T cells had expanded clonally. Averaged across samples, CD8+ T cells carried more expanded clones than CD4+ did. Some of the lowest clonal expansion was seen in partial responders at 0.1-3.0 mg/kg.

Generated by immunoSEQ multiplex PCR, the TCRdb table keeps only in-frame clones and is missing some. The sample yields over 55,000 clones, more than 70% seen once. The V and J ends lost 2 bases and 1 base respectively, with 9 bases between them. The length of the CDR3 is 14 residues. Germline assignment: CDR1 SGHTA and CDR2 FQGNSA. Worth noting for this clone: The antigen remains undetermined.

The chain has TRBV7-2 and TRBJ2-7, with D perhaps TRBD1 (6 bases). The sample here was CD4+ or CD8+ T cells sorted from blood, taken in a trial of the OX40 agonist ivuxolimab. The source is an adult with an advanced solid tumor such as melanoma, head and neck, liver or kidney cancer. Written as DNA, the CDR3 is TGTGCCAGCAGCTTACAACAGGGTTCCTACGAGCAGTACTTC. Amino acid sequence: CASSLQQGSYEQYF.